Following are 11 T cell receptor beta chains from one sample sequenced in a study of shared clonotypes between healthy human individuals. The repertoire was sequenced with immunoSEQ multiplex PCR; TCRdb's copy has only in-frame clones and lacks some. The sample lists roughly 1,100,000 clones, about 80% occurring once. Sequenced sample: memory CD4+ T cells sorted from blood. Stated subset: CD45RA-negative fraction. These receptors came from a man aged 18 to 29 in good health.

V usage is TRBV10-3 and J usage is TRBJ1-5; 7 nucleotides match TRBD1. With 6 bases clipped from V and 3 bases from J, the junction kept 5 bases outside the gene matches. Looked up from germline, CDR1 is ENHRY and CDR2 is SYGVKD. The CDR3 runs 14 residues. In nucleotides, the CDR3 is TGTGCCATCAGCTTGGGACAGAACAATCAGCCCCAGCATTTT. It codes for CAISLGQNNQPQHF.

The chain joins TRBV28 to TRBJ2-5; 12 nucleotides line up with TRBD1. Germline trimming cut 5 bases from V and 1 base from J; bases unmatched to any gene: 5. The CDR3 is 16 residues long. Germline values: CDR1 MDHEN, CDR2 SYDVKM. The CDR3 DNA reads as TGTGCCAGCAGTACACGGGACAGGGGGCCCCAAGAGACCCAGTACTTC. Translated: CASSTRDRGPQETQYF.

Worth noting for this clone: Other DNA sequences from this sample encode an identical CDR3 as well. The DNA for the CDR3 is TGCGCCAGCAGCCGGACTAGCGGGGGCTCCTACAATGAGCAGTTCTTC. Its protein product is CASSRTSGGSYNEQFF. This sequence joins TRBV5-1 and TRBJ2-1; TRBD2 agrees at 13 bases. Unmatched junction bases numbered 1, after V lost 4 bases and J lost 0 bases. The CDR3 contains 16 residues. Germline V CDR1 and CDR2: SGHRS, YFSETQ.

This rearrangement joins TRBV27 to TRBJ1-6; 9 bases are a match to TRBD1. J lost 7 bases, V lost 6 bases, and 7 bases had no gene match. Germline V lookup: CDR1 MNHEY, CDR2 SMNVEV (reference sequence). This CDR3 is built from 15 residues. DNA for the CDR3: TGTGCCAGCAGACAGGGGGCGACATCGAATTCACCCCTCCACTTT. Residues: CASRQGATSNSPLHF.

The chain joins TRBV27 to TRBJ2-6; 8 bases agree with TRBD2. From germline, CDR1 is MNHEY and CDR2 SMNVEV (reference sequence). Germline trimming cut 4 bases from V and 0 bases from J; bases unmatched to any gene: 5. The CDR3 spans 17 residues. For the CDR3, the DNA is TGTGCCAGCAGTTCCGCTAGCGGGTACTCTGGGGCCAACGTCCTGACTTTC. Translated: CASSSASGYSGANVLTF.

The chain is built from TRBV15 and TRBJ2-3, with D perhaps matching TRBD2 (6 bases). CDR1 is LNHNV and CDR2 is YYDKDF in the germline V gene (reference sequence). CDR3 length equals 13 residues. Trimming pared 6 bases from V and 4 bases from J, leaving 11 bases between. CDR3 nucleotides: TGTGCCACCAGGGCTAGCGATGCAGATACGCAGTATTTT. This gives the protein CATRASDADTQYF.

The V and J genes are TRBV10-3 and TRBJ2-3, with D possibly TRBD2 on 5 matching bases. This CDR3 contains 16 residues. Trimming took 3 bases from V and 6 from J, leaving 19 bases between them. From germline, CDR1 is ENHRY and CDR2 SYGVKD. Written as DNA, the CDR3 is TGTGCCATCAGTGACCCGACACCTGCTGGACTTGATACGCAGTATTTT. Its protein product is CAISDPTPAGLDTQYF.

This chain joins TRBV7-2 and TRBJ1-5, with 9 bases lining up with TRBD1. J lost 1 base, V lost 3 bases, and 1 base had no gene match. CDR1 is SGHTA, CDR2 FQGNSA, per germline. This CDR3 contains 15 residues. The CDR3 sequence is CASSFDRGSNQPQHF. Written as DNA, the CDR3 is TGTGCCAGCAGCTTTGACAGGGGGAGCAATCAGCCCCAGCATTTT.

V usage is TRBV29-1 and J usage is TRBJ1-2; D perhaps matches TRBD1 (5 bases). Germline V gene sequence: CDR1 SQVTM, CDR2 ANQGSEA. The CDR3 extends over 13 amino acids. The V and J ends lost 5 bases and 8 bases respectively, with 18 bases between them. The CDR3 nucleotides read TGCAGCGTTCGGCCAGGGCAGGTACTCGGCTACACCTTC. Encoded protein: CSVRPGQVLGYTF.

The chain has TRBV5-1 and TRBJ1-2; D uncertain. Per the germline V gene, CDR1 is SGHRS and CDR2 is YFSETQ. V was shortened by 4 bases and J by 0 bases, with 7 bases between the two germline ends. This CDR3 contains 13 residues. This CDR3 reads CASSPMPNYGYTF. CDR3 in DNA: TGCGCCAGCAGCCCGATGCCTAACTATGGCTACACCTTC.

The chain employs TRBV11-3 and TRBJ2-5, with D perhaps matching TRBD2 (7 bases). Germline CDR1 reads SGHNT; CDR2 reads YENEEA. Deletions cut 1 base from V and 2 bases from J, with 14 bases between. The CDR3 runs 16 residues. CDR3 protein: CASSLGGGASQETQYF. The CDR3 DNA reads TGTGCCAGCAGCTTAGGAGGGGGGGCAAGTCAAGAGACCCAGTACTTC.